This TCR beta chain was sequenced for a study of CD8 T cells in Susac syndrome. Germline loops: CDR1 MDHEN, CDR2 SYDVKM. Trimming stripped 6 bases from V and 3 bases from J, with 9 bases between. This CDR3 region has 14 residues. The multiple sclerosis controls were treatment-naive patients with relapsing-remitting disease that was stable or active. An input of about 0.45 to 1 ug of RNA was subjected to reverse transcription using random hexamers. Amplification of TCR beta CDR3 used immunoSEQ multiplex PCR across 54 Vbeta and 13 Jbeta. MiXCR was run by TCRdb on the immunoSEQ multiplex PCR reads, yielding one entry per CDR3 protein. The sample carries around 130,000 distinct CDR3 sequences, approximately 95% recorded once.

The J gene is TRBJ1-6, the V gene TRBV28; D call uncertain. The material sequenced was CD4+ T cells from PBMCs. The origin of this receptor is a human donor with multiple sclerosis. This CDR3 is CASRVVDYNSPLHF. In nucleotides, the CDR3 is TGTGCCAGCAGGGTAGTTGACTATAATTCACCCCTCCACTTT.